A selection of T cell receptor beta chains follows, all from one sample in a study of T-cell reconstitution after alpha-beta-depleted transplantation in children. TCRdb reprocessed the PCR reads via MiXCR and lists one record per CDR3 protein. The sample contains 500,000 or so distinct CDR3 sequences, about an eighth of which appear only once. The sequences come from PBMCs, mostly from graft donor cells, collected 180 days after TCRalphabeta/CD19-depleted stem cell transplant. Every receptor here comes from a female patient under 10 years old who had a stem cell transplant for aplastic anemia, so the T cells may come from the graft donor. CDR3s include the opening cysteine and the closing phenylalanine or tryptophan. D genes are given only for firm matches. Expanded clones are given a class, and other clones once, few, many or no size at all.

few	NA	TRBJ2-7	TRBV20-1	CSAPPKEQTAYEQYF	TGCAGTGCTCCCCCCAAGGAACAGACCGCCTACGAGCAGTACTTC
few	TRBD2	TRBJ2-1	TRBV4-3	CASSQETASGRGEQFF	TGCGCCAGCAGCCAAGAGACGGCTAGCGGGAGGGGCGAGCAGTTCTTC
NA	TRBD1	TRBJ2-2	TRBV24-1	CATSGRRDRNTGELFF	TGTGCCACCAGTGGCCGACGGGACAGGAACACCGGGGAGCTGTTTTTT
many	NA	TRBJ2-7	TRBV12-3/TRBV12-4	CASSLEQISYEQYF	TGTGCCAGCAGTCTCGAACAGATATCCTACGAGCAGTACTTC
NA	TRBD2	TRBJ2-3	TRBV25-1	CDSRGTSGELSTDTQYF	TGTGACAGCAGAGGGACTAGCGGGGAGCTTAGCACAGATACGCAGTATTTT
NA	NA	TRBJ2-6	TRBV29-1	CSAPDRGTNVLTF	TGCAGCGCCCCAGACCGGGGGACCAACGTCCTGACTTTC
many	TRBD2	TRBJ2-5	TRBV5-6	CASSIAGVMETQYF	TGTGCCAGCAGCATAGCGGGAGTAATGGAGACCCAGTACTTC
few	NA	TRBJ1-5	TRBV19	CASSSDGGNQPQHF	TGTGCCAGTAGTTCGGACGGAGGCAATCAGCCCCAGCATTTT
few	NA	TRBJ2-2	TRBV13	CASSLMGLAWDTGELFF	TGTGCCAGCAGCTTAATGGGTCTAGCGTGGGACACCGGGGAGCTGTTTTTT
few	TRBD2	TRBJ2-1	TRBV27	CASSLSGLAGAEQFF	TGTGCCAGCAGTTTATCGGGACTAGCGGGAGCTGAGCAGTTCTTC
NA	TRBD1	TRBJ1-5	TRBV7-9	CASSNTDRGFQPQHF	TGTGCCAGCAGCAATACCGACAGGGGATTCCAGCCCCAGCATTTT
few	NA	TRBJ2-6	TRBV5-1	CASSPGQGGSSGANVLTF	TGCGCCAGCAGCCCGGGGCAGGGGGGAAGCTCTGGGGCCAACGTCCTGACTTTC
few	NA	TRBJ1-2	TRBV25-1	CASSQIGTRGYTF	TGTGCCAGCAGTCAAATCGGGACGCGGGGCTACACCTTC
few	NA	TRBJ1-6	TRBV27	CASGRIRTASSYNSPLHF	TGTGCCAGCGGAAGAATTCGGACAGCTAGCTCCTATAATTCACCCCTCCACTTT
few	TRBD2	TRBJ2-7	TRBV7-2	CASSLVSSGFPRGQYF	TGTGCCAGCAGCTTAGTATCTAGCGGATTCCCTAGGGGGCAGTACTTC
many	TRBD1	TRBJ2-5	TRBV5-1	CASSLAGTGVETQYF	TGCGCCAGCAGCTTGGCCGGGACAGGCGTGGAGACCCAGTACTTC